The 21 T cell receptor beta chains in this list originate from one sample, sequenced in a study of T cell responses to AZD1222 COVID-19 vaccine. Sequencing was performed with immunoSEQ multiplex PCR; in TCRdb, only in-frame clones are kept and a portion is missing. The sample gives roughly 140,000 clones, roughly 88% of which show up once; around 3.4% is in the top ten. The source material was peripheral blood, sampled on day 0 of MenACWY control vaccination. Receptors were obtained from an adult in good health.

CDR3 sequence reads: CASSNDRGDTEAFF. For the CDR3, the DNA is TGTGCCAGCAGTAACGACAGGGGAGACACTGAAGCTTTCTTT. The chain links TRBV6-2 or TRBV6-3 to TRBJ1-1; the match to TRBD1 covers 8 bases. The CDR3 is 14 amino acids. Per the germline V gene, CDR1 is MNHEY and CDR2 is SVGEGT. Germline trimming cut 5 bases from V and 3 bases from J; bases unmatched to any gene: 5.

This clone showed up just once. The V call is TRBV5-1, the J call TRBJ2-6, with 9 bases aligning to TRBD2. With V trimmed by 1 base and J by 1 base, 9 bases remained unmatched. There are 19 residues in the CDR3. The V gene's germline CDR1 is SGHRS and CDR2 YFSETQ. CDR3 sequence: CASSLHVNSGSSGANVLTF. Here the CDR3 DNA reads TGCGCCAGCAGCTTGCATGTAAATAGCGGGAGTTCTGGGGCCAACGTCCTGACTTTC.

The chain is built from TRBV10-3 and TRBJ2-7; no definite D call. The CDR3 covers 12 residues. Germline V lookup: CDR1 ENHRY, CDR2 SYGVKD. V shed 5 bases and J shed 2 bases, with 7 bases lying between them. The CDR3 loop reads CAISTGPYEQYF. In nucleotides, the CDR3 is TGTGCCATCAGTACCGGGCCCTACGAGCAGTACTTC.

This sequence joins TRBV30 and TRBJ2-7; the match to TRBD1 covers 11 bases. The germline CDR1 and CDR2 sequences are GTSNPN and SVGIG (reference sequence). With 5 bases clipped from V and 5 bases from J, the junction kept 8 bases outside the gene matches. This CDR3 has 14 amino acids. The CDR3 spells CAWGMGTGGNEQYF. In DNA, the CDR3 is TGTGCCTGGGGGATGGGGACAGGGGGAAACGAGCAGTACTTC.

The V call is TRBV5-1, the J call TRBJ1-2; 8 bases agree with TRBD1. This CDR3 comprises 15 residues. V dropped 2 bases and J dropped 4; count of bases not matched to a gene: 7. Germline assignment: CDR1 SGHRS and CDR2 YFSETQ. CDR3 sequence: CASSFGYRGAYGYTF. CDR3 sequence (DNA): TGCGCCAGCAGCTTTGGCTACAGGGGGGCCTATGGCTACACCTTC.

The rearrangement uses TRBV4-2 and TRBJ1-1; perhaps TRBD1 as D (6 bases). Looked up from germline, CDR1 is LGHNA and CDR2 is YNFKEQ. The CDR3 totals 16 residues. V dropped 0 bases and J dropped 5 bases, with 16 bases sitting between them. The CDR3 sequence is CASSQDPWAGETEAFF. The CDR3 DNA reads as TGTGCCAGCAGCCAAGACCCTTGGGCAGGGGAGACTGAAGCTTTCTTT.

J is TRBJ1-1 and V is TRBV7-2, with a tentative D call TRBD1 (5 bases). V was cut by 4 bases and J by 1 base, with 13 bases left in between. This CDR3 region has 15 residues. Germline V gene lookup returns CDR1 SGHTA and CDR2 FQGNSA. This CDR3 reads CASSWAGPTNTEAFF. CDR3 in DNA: TGTGCCAGCAGCTGGGCGGGGCCGACGAACACTGAAGCTTTCTTT.

CDR3 sequence (DNA): TGCGCCAGCAGCTCCCGGGCCCGGGACGGGGAGCTGTTTTTT. Residues: CASSSRARDGELFF. The chain recombines TRBV5-1 with TRBJ2-2; D is possibly TRBD2 (5 bases). Germline CDR1 SGHRS, CDR2 YFSETQ. The length of the CDR3 is 14 residues. The V gene lost 3 bases and the J gene lost 7 bases, with 13 bases spanning the gap.

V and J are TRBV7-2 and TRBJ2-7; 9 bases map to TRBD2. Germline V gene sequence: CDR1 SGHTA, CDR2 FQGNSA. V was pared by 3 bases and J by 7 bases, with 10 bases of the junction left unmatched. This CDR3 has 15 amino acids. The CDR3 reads CASSLASGRPEEQYF. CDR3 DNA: TGTGCCAGCAGCTTGGCGAGCGGGAGGCCAGAAGAGCAGTACTTC.

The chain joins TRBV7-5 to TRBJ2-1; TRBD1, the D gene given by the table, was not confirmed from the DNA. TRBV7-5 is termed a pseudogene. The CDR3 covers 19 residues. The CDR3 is CTQVRQGGSAVPIYNEQFF. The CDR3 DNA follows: TGCACTCAAGTGCGACAGGGTGGTTCTGCCGTGCCGATATACAATGAGCAGTTCTTC.

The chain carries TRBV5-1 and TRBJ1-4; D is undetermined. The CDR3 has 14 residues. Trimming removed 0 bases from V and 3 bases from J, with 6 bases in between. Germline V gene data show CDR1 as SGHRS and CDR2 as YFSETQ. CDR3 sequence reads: CASSLVPANEKLFF. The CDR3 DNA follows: TGCGCCAGCAGCTTGGTTCCAGCTAATGAAAAACTGTTTTTT. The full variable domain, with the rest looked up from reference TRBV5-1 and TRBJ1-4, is KAGVTQTPRYLIKTRGQQVTLSCSPISGHRSVSWYQQTPGQGLQFLFEYFSETQRNKGNFPGRFSGRQFSNSRSEMNVSTLELGDSALYLCASSLVPANEKLFFGSGTQLSVL.

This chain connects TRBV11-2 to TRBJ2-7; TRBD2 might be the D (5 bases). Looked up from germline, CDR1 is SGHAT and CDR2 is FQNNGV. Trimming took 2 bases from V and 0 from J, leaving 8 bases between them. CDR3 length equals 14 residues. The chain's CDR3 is CASSLTRGSYEQYF. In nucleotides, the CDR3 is TGTGCCAGCAGCTTAACTAGAGGCTCCTACGAGCAGTACTTC.

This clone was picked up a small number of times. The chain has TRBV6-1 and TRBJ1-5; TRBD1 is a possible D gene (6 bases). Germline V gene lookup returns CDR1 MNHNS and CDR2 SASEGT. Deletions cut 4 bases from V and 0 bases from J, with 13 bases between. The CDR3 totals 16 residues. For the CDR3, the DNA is TGTGCCAGCAGTGCCAGAGGGGGGTTTAGCAATCAGCCCCAGCATTTT. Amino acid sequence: CASSARGGFSNQPQHF.

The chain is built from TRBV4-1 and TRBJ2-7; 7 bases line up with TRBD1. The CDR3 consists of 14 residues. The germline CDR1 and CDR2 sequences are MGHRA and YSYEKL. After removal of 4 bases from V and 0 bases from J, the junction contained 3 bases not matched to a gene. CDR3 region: CASSPRDSSYEQYF. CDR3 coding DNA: TGCGCCAGCAGCCCTCGGGACAGCTCCTACGAGCAGTACTTC.

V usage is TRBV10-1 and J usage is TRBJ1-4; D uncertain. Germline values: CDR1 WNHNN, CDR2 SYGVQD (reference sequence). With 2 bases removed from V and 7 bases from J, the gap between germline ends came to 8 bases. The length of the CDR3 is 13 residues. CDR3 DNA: TGCGCCAGCAGTGAGGTCGGGTCTGAAAAACTGTTTTTT. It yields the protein CASSEVGSEKLFF.

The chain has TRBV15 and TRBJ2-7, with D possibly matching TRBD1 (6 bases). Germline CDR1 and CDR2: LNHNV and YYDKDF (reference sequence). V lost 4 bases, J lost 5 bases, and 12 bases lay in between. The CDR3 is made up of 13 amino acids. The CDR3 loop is CATSTDTGNEQYF. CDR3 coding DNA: TGTGCCACCAGCACCGACACAGGGAACGAGCAGTACTTC.

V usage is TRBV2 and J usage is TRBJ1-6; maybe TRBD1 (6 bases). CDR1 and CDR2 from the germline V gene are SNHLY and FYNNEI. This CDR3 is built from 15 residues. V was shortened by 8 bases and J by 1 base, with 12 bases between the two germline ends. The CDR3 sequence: CASGVTGSYNSPLHF. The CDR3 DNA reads TGTGCCAGCGGGGTCACAGGGTCCTATAATTCACCCCTCCACTTT.

The CDR3 DNA is TGTGCCAGCAGCAAACAAGGACAGGGGGCCTACAATGAGCAGTTCTTC. It yields the protein CASSKQGQGAYNEQFF. The V and J genes are TRBV7-2 and TRBJ2-1; TRBD1 matches 10 bases. The V segment lost 5 bases and the J segment 2 bases; nucleotides outside the gene matches: 6. This CDR3 contains 16 residues. Germline V gives CDR1 SGHTA, CDR2 FQGNSA.

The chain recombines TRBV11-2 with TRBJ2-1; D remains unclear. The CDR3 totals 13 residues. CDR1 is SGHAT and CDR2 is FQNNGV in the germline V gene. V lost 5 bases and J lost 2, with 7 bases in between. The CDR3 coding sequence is TGTGCCAGCAGCGGGTCGACCTACAATGAGCAGTTCTTC. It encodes CASSGSTYNEQFF.

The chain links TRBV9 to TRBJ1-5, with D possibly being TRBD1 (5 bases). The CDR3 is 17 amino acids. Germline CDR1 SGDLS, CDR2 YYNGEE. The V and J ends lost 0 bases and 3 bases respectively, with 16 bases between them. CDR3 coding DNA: TGTGCCAGCAGCGTAGCCAGGGCGCGGTGGGTCAATCAGCCCCAGCATTTT. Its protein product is CASSVARARWVNQPQHF.

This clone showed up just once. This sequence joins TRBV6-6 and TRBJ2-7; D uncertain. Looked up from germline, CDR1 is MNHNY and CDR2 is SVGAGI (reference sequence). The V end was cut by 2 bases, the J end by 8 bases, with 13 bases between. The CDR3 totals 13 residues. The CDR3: CASSYDSTLKQYF. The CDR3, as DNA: TGTGCCAGCAGTTACGACTCTACCTTGAAGCAGTACTTC.